These 2 T cell receptor beta chains came from one sample sequenced in a study of beta chain features in type 1 diabetes. Findings of the study overall: Moderate but significant shortening of TCRB CDR3s was recorded in all four CD4+ subsets from Type 1 diabetes patients.

Sequenced material consisted of expressed TCRB transcripts (all of the isolated RNA was reverse transcribed). The assay was immunoSEQ multiplex PCR, and TCRdb's table has in-frame clones only and misses some. The table has tens of thousands of clones, about 40% seen once; the top ten hold 1.4%. These receptors' antigens are unknown. The sample was Tregs from blood. Every receptor here comes from a man younger than 40 with type 1 diabetes.

This sequence joins TRBV21-1 and TRBJ2-7; TRBD2 is the table's D call, not checked against the DNA. TRBV21-1 is a pseudogene. The CDR3 consists of 13 residues. DNA of the CDR3: TGTGCCACGCGAAGCGAGAGGTTTAACGAGCAGTACTTC. It codes for CATRSERFNEQYF.

The rearrangement links TRBV6-1 to TRBJ2-3, with 16 bases matching TRBD2. CDR1 is MNHNS and CDR2 is SASEGT in the germline V gene. V was pared by 4 bases and J by 0 bases, with 4 bases of the junction left unmatched. This CDR3 is built from 18 residues. Here the CDR3 reads CASSAAGLAGGSTDTQYF. Written as DNA, the CDR3 is TGTGCCAGCAGTGCAGCGGGACTAGCGGGGGGGAGCACAGATACGCAGTATTTT.